The 12 T cell receptor beta chains given below trace back to one sample, sequenced in a study of blood T cell repertoires in COVID-19. The protocol was immunoSEQ multiplex PCR, while the TCRdb copy is restricted to in-frame clones and leaves out a portion. Counted here are roughly 380,000 clones, 89% occurring once; the ten biggest clones make up roughly 1.4%. The specimen sequenced was peripheral blood. The receptor set was obtained from a woman aged 40 to 50 with COVID-19, enrolled during active disease.

This chain joins TRBV6-5 and TRBJ2-5, with a weak D call TRBD2 (6 bases). V was clipped by 4 bases and J by 0 bases, with 12 bases between them. Germline values: CDR1 MNHEY, CDR2 SVGAGI. The length of the CDR3 is 15 residues. Written as DNA, the CDR3 is TGTGCCAGCAGTTCTCCCGGGGGTTACCAAGAGACCCAGTACTTC. Translating it yields CASSSPGGYQETQYF.

The rearrangement joins TRBV19 to TRBJ1-5; weak D call: TRBD1 (6 bases). The CDR3 extends over 16 amino acids. V dropped 6 bases and J dropped 0 bases, with 15 bases sitting between them. Per germline, CDR1 LNHDA and CDR2 SQIVND (reference sequence). The CDR3: CASRGRGPDSNQPQHF. CDR3 in DNA: TGTGCCAGTAGGGGCAGGGGCCCGGATAGCAATCAGCCCCAGCATTTT.

The count of this clone is one. The rearrangement links TRBV2 to TRBJ1-1, with a tentative D call TRBD1 (5 bases). The germline V gene encodes CDR1 SNHLY and CDR2 FYNNEI. The V gene lost 0 bases and the J gene lost 1 base, with 12 bases spanning the gap. CDR3 length: 16 amino acids. Here the CDR3 DNA reads TGTGCCAGCAGTGAAGCAGGCAGGGTGAGGAACACTGAAGCTTTCTTT. Translated, it gives CASSEAGRVRNTEAFF. Using reference TRBV2 and TRBJ1-1 for the parts outside the CDR3, the full variable domain is EPEVTQTPSHQVTQMGQEVILRCVPISNHLYFYWYRQILGQKVEFLVSFYNNEISEKSEIFDDQFSVERPDGSNFTLKIRSTKLEDSAMYFCASSEAGRVRNTEAFFGQGTRLTVV.

The rearrangement links TRBV5-1 to TRBJ1-4; a possible D gene is TRBD1 (6 bases). Germline V gives CDR1 SGHRS, CDR2 YFSETQ. Trimming took off 0 bases at V and 1 base at J, with 13 bases between the two ends. The length of the CDR3 is 17 residues. The CDR3 sequence: CASSLAPTGQTNEKLFF. The CDR3 region has the DNA TGCGCCAGCAGCTTGGCTCCTACAGGGCAAACTAATGAAAAACTGTTTTTT.

V is TRBV11-2 and J is TRBJ2-1, with TRBD2 identical over 10 bases. V lost 5 bases, J lost 5 bases, and 6 bases stayed unmatched. Germline CDR1 is SGHAT and CDR2 is FQNNGV. This CDR3 spans 15 amino acids. Here the CDR3 DNA reads TGTGCCAGCAGCCGAGGACTAGCGGATCACAATGAGCAGTTCTTC. It is translated as CASSRGLADHNEQFF.

CDR3 DNA: TGTGCCAGCAGCTTGGCGGGGACAGGGATTTCACCCCTCCACTTT. Amino acids: CASSLAGTGISPLHF. J is TRBJ1-6 and V is TRBV5-4; 9 positions match TRBD1. The CDR3 totals 15 residues. The V segment lost 0 bases and the J segment 9 bases; nucleotides outside the gene matches: 4. CDR1 SGHNT and CDR2 YYREEE come from the germline V gene (reference sequence).

This clone was found a few times. V and J are TRBV5-1 and TRBJ1-1; 7 nucleotides line up with TRBD1. The CDR3 has 14 residues. Unmatched junction bases numbered 7, after V lost 1 base and J lost 7 bases. Per the germline V gene, CDR1 is SGHRS and CDR2 is YFSETQ. Here the CDR3 reads CASSLTGEGYEAFF. CDR3 in DNA: TGCGCCAGCAGCTTGACAGGGGAAGGGTATGAAGCTTTCTTT.

This CDR3 reads CASSREGGRVNEQFF. The CDR3 nucleotides read TGTGCCAGCAGTAGGGAGGGGGGGCGAGTAAATGAGCAGTTCTTC. This rearrangement joins TRBV6-2 or TRBV6-3 to TRBJ2-1, with D tentatively TRBD2 (7 bases). This CDR3 contains 15 residues. With 5 bases removed from V and 7 bases from J, the gap between germline ends came to 18 bases. The germline CDR1 and CDR2 sequences are MNHEY and SVGEGT.

The J gene is TRBJ2-3, the V gene TRBV5-6; 9 bases map to TRBD2. Unmatched junction bases numbered 7, after V lost 4 bases and J lost 1 base. This CDR3 has 16 residues. Germline V CDR1 and CDR2: SGHDT, YYEEEE. CDR3 in amino acids: CASSTGTSRRTDTQYF. The CDR3 bases are TGTGCCAGCAGCACAGGGACTAGCAGGCGCACAGATACGCAGTATTTT. The whole variable domain, filled in from reference TRBV5-6 and TRBJ2-3, reads DAGVTQSPTHLIKTRGQQVTLRCSPKSGHDTVSWYQQALGQGPQFIFQYYEEEERQRGNFPDRFSGHQFPNYSSELNVNALLLGDSALYLCASSTGTSRRTDTQYFGPGTRLTVL.

The CDR3 bases are TGCGCCAGCAGCCAAGATACTCGACTAACCCTCTACGAGCAGTACTTC. It yields the protein CASSQDTRLTLYEQYF. The gene calls are TRBV4-3 and TRBJ2-7; D is possibly TRBD2 (5 bases). Trimming took 0 bases from V and 3 from J, leaving 15 bases between them. Germline V CDR1 and CDR2: LGHNA, YSLEER. This CDR3 has 16 amino acids.

This clone appeared a single time. The chain has TRBV7-2 and TRBJ1-5, with D unresolved. Deletions cut 4 bases from V and 6 bases from J, with 10 bases between. Germline loops: CDR1 SGHTA, CDR2 FQGNSA. The CDR3 runs to 13 residues. The CDR3 DNA reads TGTGCCAGCAGCTCAGGATGGGTTCAGCCCCAGCATTTT. Translation gives CASSSGWVQPQHF.

The V gene is TRBV10-2, the J gene TRBJ1-1; weak D call: TRBD1 (6 bases). V was cut by 3 bases and J by 0 bases, with 14 bases left in between. The CDR3 runs 16 residues. Germline CDR1 reads WSHSY; CDR2 reads SAAADI. CDR3 DNA: TGCGCCAGCAGTGACCCCCCCGGACAGCTGAACACTGAAGCTTTCTTT. Translated, it gives CASSDPPGQLNTEAFF.